What follows are 8 T cell receptor beta chains derived from one specimen sequenced in a study of long-term antiretroviral therapy in people with HIV. Researchers ran immunoSEQ v3.0 at survey level. Produced via immunoSEQ multiplex PCR; TCRdb's table is partial and in-frame only. This table holds 15,000 to 20,000 clones, 88% found once. The source material was unsorted PBMCs, sampled 6.9 years after starting antiretroviral therapy. Receptors were obtained from a man in his forties or fifties with HIV.

This rearrangement joins TRBV11-1 to TRBJ1-4; 7 bases fit TRBD1. V was pared by 4 bases and J by 5 bases, with 4 bases of the junction left unmatched. Germline loops: CDR1 SGHAT, CDR2 FQDESV (reference sequence). CDR3 length equals 14 residues. The CDR3 bases are TGTGCCAGCAGCTCGACGGACAGGAATGAAAAACTGTTTTTT. Its protein is CASSSTDRNEKLFF.

CDR3: CASAPTGPSSYNEQFF. CDR3 sequence (DNA): TGTGCTTCCGCCCCGACAGGCCCAAGCTCCTACAATGAGCAGTTCTTC. The chain joins TRBV30 to TRBJ2-1; a possible D gene is TRBD1 (6 bases). This CDR3 has 16 residues. Germline V lookup: CDR1 GTSNPN, CDR2 SVGIG (reference sequence).

The chain combines TRBV19 with TRBJ1-5; weak D call: TRBD1 (6 bases). Deletions cut 4 bases from V and 7 bases from J, with 14 bases between. Germline V gene sequence: CDR1 LNHDA, CDR2 SQIVND (reference sequence). CDR3 size: 14 residues. The CDR3 DNA is TGTGCCAGTAGTAATTTAGCAGGGGAGCAGCCCCAGCATTTT. Translated, it gives CASSNLAGEQPQHF.

CDR3 sequence reads: CASSFGYRGRGETQYF. The CDR3, as DNA: TGTGCCAGCAGTTTCGGGTACAGGGGGCGCGGAGAGACCCAGTACTTC. This rearrangement joins TRBV27 to TRBJ2-5; 9 bases align to TRBD1. Germline V gives CDR1 MNHEY, CDR2 SMNVEV (reference sequence). This CDR3 contains 16 residues. Trimming removed 3 bases from V and 4 bases from J; junction bases left unmatched: 9.

The V gene is TRBV5-8, the J gene TRBJ2-7; 11 nucleotides agree with TRBD2. There are 16 residues in the CDR3. The V and J ends lost 2 bases and 2 bases, in that order; junction bases with no gene match: 6. The germline V gene has CDR1 SGHTS and CDR2 YDEGEE. Written as DNA, the CDR3 is TGTGCCAGCAGCTTTTGGGCGACTAGCGGGACCTACGAGCAGTACTTC. Protein sequence: CASSFWATSGTYEQYF.

The gene calls are TRBV5-1 and TRBJ2-2; 8 bases line up with TRBD2. Germline CDR1 SGHRS, CDR2 YFSETQ. This CDR3 is 16 amino acids long. V was pared by 0 bases and J by 7 bases, with 8 bases of the junction left unmatched. Written as DNA, the CDR3 is TGCGCCAGCAGCTTGGTTAGCGGGATAGATTTCGGGGAGCTGTTTTTT. Its protein product is CASSLVSGIDFGELFF.

This clone was detected only a few times. The chain combines TRBV28 with TRBJ2-5; D possibly matches TRBD1 or TRBD2 (5 bases each). In germline, CDR1 is MDHEN, CDR2 SYDVKM. The CDR3 sequence is 20 residues long. V was shortened by 4 bases and J by 6 bases, with 33 bases between the two germline ends. CDR3 sequence (DNA): TGTGCCAGCAGTTCTACCCCAACGGGATTCAGGGACCCCTCTGAACAGACCCAGTACTTC. Amino acid sequence: CASSSTPTGFRDPSEQTQYF.

The chain joins TRBV7-2 to TRBJ2-5; D is perhaps TRBD1 (5 bases). The end of the DNA is better explained by TRBJ2-7, so the J call may be wrong. Germline V gene lookup returns CDR1 SGHTA and CDR2 FQGNSA. This CDR3 has 16 amino acids. This CDR3 is CASSLTFTGAYYEQYF. CDR3 in DNA: TGTGCCAGCAGCTTAACCTTCACAGGTGCCTACTACGAGCAGTACTTC.